Following are 10 T cell receptor beta chains from one sample sequenced in a study of response to subunit inactivated influenza vaccine. TCRdb reprocessed the RT-PCR reads with MiXCR, giving one entry per CDR3 protein. Of about 650,000 distinct CDR3 sequences in the sample, 15% to 19% were seen once. The sample in question was PBMCs from blood, obtained 11 to 12 days after vaccination. These receptors came from a man between 45 and 60 years old who received an inactivated influenza vaccine.

The genes are TRBV27 and TRBJ2-6; no definite D call. Germline V gives CDR1 MNHEY, CDR2 SMNVEV (reference sequence). V was pared by 6 bases and J by 0 bases, with 9 bases between. The CDR3 is made up of 15 amino acids. The CDR3 loop reads CASSFMISGANVLTF. CDR3 DNA: TGTGCCAGCAGCTTCATGATCTCTGGGGCCAACGTCCTGACTTTC.

This clonotype occurred once. The V call is TRBV7-8, the J call TRBJ1-2, with D maybe TRBD1 (5 bases). Trimming stripped 1 base from V and 4 bases from J, with 19 bases between. The CDR3 is made up of 17 amino acids. Germline V gene lookup returns CDR1 SGHVS and CDR2 FQNEAQ. CDR3 loop: CASSLEHQGALGYGYTF. Here the CDR3 DNA reads TGTGCCAGCAGCTTAGAACATCAGGGAGCGTTGGGCTATGGCTACACCTTC.

The chain couples TRBV28 to TRBJ2-7, with 10 bases matching TRBD2. This CDR3 contains 14 residues. Losses at the gene ends were 7 bases for V and 6 bases for J; bases not matched to a gene: 9. Germline CDR1 reads MDHEN; CDR2 reads SYDVKM. This CDR3 is CASTPLAGVFEQYF. DNA for the CDR3: TGTGCCAGCACCCCCCTAGCGGGAGTTTTCGAGCAGTACTTC.

This chain links TRBV14 with TRBJ1-4, with D maybe TRBD1 (6 bases). V was clipped by 4 bases and J by 13 bases, with 16 bases between them. Germline V gene sequence: CDR1 SGHDN, CDR2 FVKESK. The CDR3 extends over 13 amino acids. For the CDR3, the DNA is TGTGCCAGCAGCCCACGACAGGCCGGCAGACTGTTTTTT. This translates into CASSPRQAGRLFF.

This clonotype was picked up many times. The chain is built from TRBV12-3 or TRBV12-4 and TRBJ1-5; 8 bases agree with TRBD1. The CDR3 is 15 residues long. V shed 2 bases, J shed 10 bases, and the junction held 10 bases outside the gene matches. CDR3 in amino acids: CASSLKQGVPFPQHF. The CDR3 DNA sequence: TGTGCCAGCAGTTTAAAACAGGGGGTCCCTTTCCCCCAGCATTTT.

The chain joins TRBV14 to TRBJ2-3, with TRBD1 as a possible D gene (6 bases). This CDR3 is built from 20 residues. The germline V gene has CDR1 SGHDN and CDR2 FVKESK. Trimming cost V 0 bases and J 2 bases, with 24 bases left between them. CDR3 coding DNA: TGTGCCAGCAGCCAAGAATATGGGGACCAGGGGAGATCTTTCACAGATACGCAGTATTTT. This codes for CASSQEYGDQGRSFTDTQYF.

This clonotype was detected ten times or more. This chain uses TRBV12-3 or TRBV12-4 with TRBJ2-5; perhaps TRBD2 as D (5 bases). CDR3 length: 12 residues. Deletions cut 3 bases from V and 5 bases from J, with 7 bases between. The DNA for the CDR3 is TGTGCCAGCAGTTTGCGGGTGGAGACCCAGTACTTC. Translated: CASSLRVETQYF.

In this sample, this clonotype turned up a few times. The chain employs TRBV6-1 and TRBJ2-2, with 8 bases matching TRBD2. Losses at the gene ends were 4 bases for V and 6 bases for J; bases not matched to a gene: 4. The CDR3 sequence is 14 residues long. From germline, CDR1 is MNHNS and CDR2 SASEGT. CDR3 protein: CASSGLARAGELFF. CDR3 nucleotide sequence: TGTGCCAGCAGTGGACTAGCGCGAGCCGGGGAGCTGTTTTTT.

The CDR3 reads CASRPPGTDTQYF. CDR3 DNA: TGCGCCAGCAGACCCCCGGGGACAGATACGCAGTATTTT. This chain joins TRBV4-3 and TRBJ2-3; TRBD2 is a possible D gene (5 bases). V was trimmed by 6 bases and J by 3 bases, leaving 10 bases between them. In germline, CDR1 is LGHNA, CDR2 YSLEER. CDR3 length equals 13 residues.

With regard to this clonotype: The germline gene is not matched at one end of the junction; a read error may be the cause. The V gene is TRBV11-2, the J gene TRBJ1-2; possibly TRBD1 for D (5 bases). The CDR3 is 15 amino acids. The V gene's germline CDR1 is SGHAT and CDR2 FQNNGV. CDR3 loop: CASSLEGLGGYGYTF. The DNA of the CDR3 is TGTGCCAGCAGCCTAGAGGGGCTCGGAGGCTATGGCTACACCTTC.